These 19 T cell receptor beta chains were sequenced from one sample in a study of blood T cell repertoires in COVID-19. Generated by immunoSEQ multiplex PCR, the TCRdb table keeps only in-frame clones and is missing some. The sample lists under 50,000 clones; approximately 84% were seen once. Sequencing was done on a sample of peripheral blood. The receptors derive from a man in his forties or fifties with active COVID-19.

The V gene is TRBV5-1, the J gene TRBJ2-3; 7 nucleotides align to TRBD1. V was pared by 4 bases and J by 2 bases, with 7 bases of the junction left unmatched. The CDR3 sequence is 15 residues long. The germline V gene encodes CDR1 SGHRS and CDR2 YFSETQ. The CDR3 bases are TGCGCCAGCAGCGAACAGGGGACAGCCACAGATACGCAGTATTTT. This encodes CASSEQGTATDTQYF.

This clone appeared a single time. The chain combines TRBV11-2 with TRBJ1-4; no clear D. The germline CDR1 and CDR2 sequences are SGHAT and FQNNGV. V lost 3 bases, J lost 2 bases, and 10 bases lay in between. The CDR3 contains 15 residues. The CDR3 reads CASSFRGGTNEKLFF. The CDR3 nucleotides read TGTGCCAGCAGCTTCCGGGGAGGGACTAATGAAAAACTGTTTTTT.

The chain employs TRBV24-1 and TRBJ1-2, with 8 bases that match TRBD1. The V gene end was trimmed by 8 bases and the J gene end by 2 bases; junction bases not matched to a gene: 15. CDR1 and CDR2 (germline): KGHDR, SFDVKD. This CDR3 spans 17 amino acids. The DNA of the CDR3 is TGTGCCACCATCTTAGACAGGCAGGGGGCGAAGAACTATGGCTACACCTTC. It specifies CATILDRQGAKNYGYTF.

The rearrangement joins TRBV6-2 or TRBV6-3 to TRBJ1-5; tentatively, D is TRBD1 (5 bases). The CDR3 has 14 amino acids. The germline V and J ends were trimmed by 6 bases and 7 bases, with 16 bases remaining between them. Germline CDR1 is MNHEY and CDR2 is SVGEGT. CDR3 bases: TGTGCCAGCAGCGTCTTAGGGGTGGGGCAGCCCCAGCATTTT. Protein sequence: CASSVLGVGQPQHF.

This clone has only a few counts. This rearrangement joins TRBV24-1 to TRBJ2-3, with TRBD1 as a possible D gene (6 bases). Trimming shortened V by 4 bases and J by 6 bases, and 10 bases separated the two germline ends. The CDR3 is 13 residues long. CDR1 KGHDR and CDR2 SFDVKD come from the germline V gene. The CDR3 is CATSDLRGDTQYF. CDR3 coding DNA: TGTGCCACCAGTGACCTCAGGGGCGATACGCAGTATTTT.

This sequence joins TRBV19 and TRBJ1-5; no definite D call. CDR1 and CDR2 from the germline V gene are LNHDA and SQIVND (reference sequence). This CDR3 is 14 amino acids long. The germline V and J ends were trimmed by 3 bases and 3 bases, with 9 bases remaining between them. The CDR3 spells CASSITRNNQPQHF. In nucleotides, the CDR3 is TGTGCCAGTAGTATTACCAGGAACAATCAGCCCCAGCATTTT.

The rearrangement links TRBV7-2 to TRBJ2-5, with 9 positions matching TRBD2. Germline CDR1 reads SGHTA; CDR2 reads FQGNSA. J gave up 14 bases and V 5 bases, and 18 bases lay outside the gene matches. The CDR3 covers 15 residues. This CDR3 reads CASSKTPEAGGSRYF. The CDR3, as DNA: TGTGCCAGCAGCAAGACCCCCGAGGCGGGGGGGTCCCGCTACTTC.

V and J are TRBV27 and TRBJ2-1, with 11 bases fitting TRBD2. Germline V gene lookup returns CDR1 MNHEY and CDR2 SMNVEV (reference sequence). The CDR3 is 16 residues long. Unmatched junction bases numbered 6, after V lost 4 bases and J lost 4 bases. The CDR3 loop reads CASSSVSGGAYNEQFF. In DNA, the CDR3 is TGTGCCAGCAGTTCGGTTAGCGGGGGGGCATACAATGAGCAGTTCTTC.

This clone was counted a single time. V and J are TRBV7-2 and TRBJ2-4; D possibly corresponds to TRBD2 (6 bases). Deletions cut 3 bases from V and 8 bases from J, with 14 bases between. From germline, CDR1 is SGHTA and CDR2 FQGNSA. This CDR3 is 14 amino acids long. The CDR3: CASSFGGAWDIQYF. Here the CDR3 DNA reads TGTGCCAGCAGCTTCGGAGGGGCTTGGGACATTCAGTACTTC.

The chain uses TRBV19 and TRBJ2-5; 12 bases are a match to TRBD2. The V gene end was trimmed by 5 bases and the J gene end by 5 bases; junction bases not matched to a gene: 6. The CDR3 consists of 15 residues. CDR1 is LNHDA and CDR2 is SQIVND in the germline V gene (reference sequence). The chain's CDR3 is CASSSLAGGPETQYF. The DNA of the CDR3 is TGTGCCAGTAGTTCCCTAGCGGGGGGGCCGGAGACCCAGTACTTC.

The DNA for the CDR3 is TGTGCCAGCAGTGACTCATCTATTGGAGGCGTAGGTGGCTACACCTTC. Translating gives CASSDSSIGGVGGYTF. The chain is built from TRBV6-4 and TRBJ1-2; D not certain. CDR1 and CDR2 (germline): MRHNA, SNTAGT. The CDR3 contains 16 residues. Trimming removed 0 bases at V and 7 bases at J, with 18 bases between.

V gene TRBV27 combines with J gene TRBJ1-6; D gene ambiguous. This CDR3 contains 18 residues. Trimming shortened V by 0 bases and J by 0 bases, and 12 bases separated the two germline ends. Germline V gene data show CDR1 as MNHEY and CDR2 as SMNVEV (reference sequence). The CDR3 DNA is TGTGCCAGCAGTTTATCGGTCGGAGCTAGCTCCTATAATTCACCCCTCCACTTT. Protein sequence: CASSLSVGASSYNSPLHF.

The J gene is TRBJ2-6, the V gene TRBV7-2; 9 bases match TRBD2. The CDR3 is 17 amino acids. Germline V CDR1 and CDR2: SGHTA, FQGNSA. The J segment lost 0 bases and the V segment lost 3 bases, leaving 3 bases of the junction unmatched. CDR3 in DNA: TGTGCCAGCAGCTTTGGCGGGGGGGCCTCTGGGGCCAACGTCCTGACTTTC. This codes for CASSFGGGASGANVLTF.

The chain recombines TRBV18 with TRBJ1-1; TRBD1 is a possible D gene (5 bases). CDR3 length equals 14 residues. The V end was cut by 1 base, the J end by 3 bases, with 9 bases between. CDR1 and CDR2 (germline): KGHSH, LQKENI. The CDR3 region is CASSPRGGDTEAFF. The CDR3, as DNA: TGTGCCAGCTCACCACGGGGCGGGGACACTGAAGCTTTCTTT.

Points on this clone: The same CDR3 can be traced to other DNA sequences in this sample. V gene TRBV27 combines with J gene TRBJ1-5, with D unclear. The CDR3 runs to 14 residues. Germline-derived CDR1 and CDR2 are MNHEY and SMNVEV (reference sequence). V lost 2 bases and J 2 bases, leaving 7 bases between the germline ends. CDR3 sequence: CASSLGQGNQPQHF. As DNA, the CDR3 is TGTGCCAGCAGTTTAGGGCAGGGCAATCAGCCCCAGCATTTT.

The CDR3, as DNA: TGCGCCAGCAGCTGGGGGACAGGGGACGAGCAGTACTTC. This sequence encodes CASSWGTGDEQYF. The genes are TRBV5-1 and TRBJ2-7, with 10 bases lining up with TRBD1. The CDR3 covers 13 residues. Trimming took 3 bases from V and 5 from J; bases not matched to a gene: 2. In germline, CDR1 is SGHRS, CDR2 YFSETQ.

CDR3 bases: TGTGCCAGCAGTCCCCAGGGAAGTAGCTACACCTTC. Encoded protein: CASSPQGSSYTF. V is TRBV6-5 and J is TRBJ1-2; tentative D call: TRBD1 (5 bases). CDR1 and CDR2 (germline): MNHEY, SVGAGI. V was clipped by 5 bases and J by 9 bases, with 13 bases between them. CDR3 size: 12 residues.

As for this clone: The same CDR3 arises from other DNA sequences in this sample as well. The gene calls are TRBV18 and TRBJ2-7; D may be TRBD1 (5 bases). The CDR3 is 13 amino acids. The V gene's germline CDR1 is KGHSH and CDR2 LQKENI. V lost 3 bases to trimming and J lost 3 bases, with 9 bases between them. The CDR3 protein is CASSPGQSYEQYF. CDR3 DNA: TGTGCCAGCTCACCGGGGCAGAGCTACGAGCAGTACTTC.

CDR3 loop: CASSHNSGQADIYGYTF. CDR3 DNA: TGTGCCAGCAGCCACAACTCTGGACAGGCGGACATCTATGGCTACACCTTC. The chain links TRBV9 to TRBJ1-2; 7 bases are a match to TRBD1. This CDR3 is built from 17 residues. Germline CDR1 reads SGDLS; CDR2 reads YYNGEE. Trimming took 4 bases from V and 4 from J; bases not matched to a gene: 16.